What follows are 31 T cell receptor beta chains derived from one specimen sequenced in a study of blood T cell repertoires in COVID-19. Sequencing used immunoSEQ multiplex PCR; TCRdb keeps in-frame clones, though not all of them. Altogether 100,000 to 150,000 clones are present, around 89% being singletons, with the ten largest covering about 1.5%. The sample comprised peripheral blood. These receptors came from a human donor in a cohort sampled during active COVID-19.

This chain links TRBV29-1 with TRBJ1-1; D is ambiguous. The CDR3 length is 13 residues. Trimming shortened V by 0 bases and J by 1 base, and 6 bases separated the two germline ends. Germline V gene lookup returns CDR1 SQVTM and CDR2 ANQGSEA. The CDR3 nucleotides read TGCAGCGTTGAAGAAGGGAGGAACACTGAAGCTTTCTTT. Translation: CSVEEGRNTEAFF.

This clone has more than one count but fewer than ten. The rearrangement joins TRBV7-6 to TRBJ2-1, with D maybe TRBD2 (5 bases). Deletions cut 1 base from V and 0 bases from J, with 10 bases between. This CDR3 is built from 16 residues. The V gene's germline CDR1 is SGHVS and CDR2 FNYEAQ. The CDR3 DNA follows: TGTGCCAGCAGCTTAGATCAGCGGTACTCCTACAATGAGCAGTTCTTC. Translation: CASSLDQRYSYNEQFF. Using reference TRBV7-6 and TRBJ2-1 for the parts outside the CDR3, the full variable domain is GAGVSQSPRYKVTKRGQDVALRCDPISGHVSLYWYRQALGQGPEFLTYFNYEAQQDKSGLPNDRFSAERPEGSISTLTIQRTEQRDSAMYRCASSLDQRYSYNEQFFGPGTRLTVL.

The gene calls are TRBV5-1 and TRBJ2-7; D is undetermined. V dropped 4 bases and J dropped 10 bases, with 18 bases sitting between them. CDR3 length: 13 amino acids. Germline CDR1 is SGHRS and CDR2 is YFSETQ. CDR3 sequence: CASSPDSGSGQYF. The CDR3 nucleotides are TGCGCCAGCAGCCCTGACTCCGGGTCGGGTCAGTACTTC.

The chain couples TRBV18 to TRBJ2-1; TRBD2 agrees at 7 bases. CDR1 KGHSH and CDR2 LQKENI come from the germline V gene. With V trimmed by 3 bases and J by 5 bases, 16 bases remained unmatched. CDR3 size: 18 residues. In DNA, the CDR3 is TGTGCCAGCTCACCTCCCTCCTGGCGGGAGATGTTCAACAATGAGCAGTTCTTC. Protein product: CASSPPSWREMFNNEQFF.

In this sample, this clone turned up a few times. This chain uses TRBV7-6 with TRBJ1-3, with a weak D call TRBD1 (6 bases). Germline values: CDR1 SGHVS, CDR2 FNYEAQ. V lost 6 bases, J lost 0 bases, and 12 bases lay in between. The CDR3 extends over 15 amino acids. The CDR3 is CASRQTGSSGNTIYF. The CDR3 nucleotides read TGTGCCAGCAGGCAAACAGGGAGCTCTGGAAACACCATATATTTT.

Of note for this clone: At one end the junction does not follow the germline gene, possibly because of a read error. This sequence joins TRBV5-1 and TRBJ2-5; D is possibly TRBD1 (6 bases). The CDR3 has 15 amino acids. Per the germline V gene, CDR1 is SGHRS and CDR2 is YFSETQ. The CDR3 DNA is TGCGCCGGCAGCGAGCAGACAGGTTTGACAGAGACCCAGTACTTC. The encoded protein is CAGSEQTGLTETQYF.

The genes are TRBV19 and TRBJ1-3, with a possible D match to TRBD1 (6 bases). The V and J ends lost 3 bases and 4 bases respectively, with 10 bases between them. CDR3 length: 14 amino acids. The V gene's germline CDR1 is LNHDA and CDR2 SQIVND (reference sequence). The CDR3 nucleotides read TGTGCCAGTAGTATGGGGGCGCGCGGAAACACCATATATTTT. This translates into CASSMGARGNTIYF.

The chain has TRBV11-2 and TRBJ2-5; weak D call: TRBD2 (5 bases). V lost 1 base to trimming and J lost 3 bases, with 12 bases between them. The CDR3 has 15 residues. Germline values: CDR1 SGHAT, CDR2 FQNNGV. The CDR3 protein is CASSLGPGLKETQYF. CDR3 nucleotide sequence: TGTGCCAGCAGCTTAGGCCCGGGGTTGAAAGAGACCCAGTACTTC. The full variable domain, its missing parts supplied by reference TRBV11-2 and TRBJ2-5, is EAGVAQSPRYKIIEKRQSVAFWCNPISGHATLYWYQQILGQGPKLLIQFQNNGVVDDSQLPKDRFSAERLKGVDSTLKIQPAKLEDSAVYLCASSLGPGLKETQYFGPGTRLLVL.

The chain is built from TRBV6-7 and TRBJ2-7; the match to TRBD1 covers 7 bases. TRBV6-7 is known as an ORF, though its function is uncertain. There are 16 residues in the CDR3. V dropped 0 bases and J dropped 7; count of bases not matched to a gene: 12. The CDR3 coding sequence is TGTGCCAGCAGTTACTCGGGGACAGTTGAAACCTGGGAGCAGTACTTC. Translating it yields CASSYSGTVETWEQYF.

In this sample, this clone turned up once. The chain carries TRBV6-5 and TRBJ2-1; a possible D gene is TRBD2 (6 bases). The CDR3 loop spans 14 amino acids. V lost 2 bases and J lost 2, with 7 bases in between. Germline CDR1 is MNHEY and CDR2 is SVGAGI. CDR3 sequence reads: CASSYGTAYNEQFF. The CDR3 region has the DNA TGTGCCAGCAGTTACGGGACTGCCTACAATGAGCAGTTCTTC.

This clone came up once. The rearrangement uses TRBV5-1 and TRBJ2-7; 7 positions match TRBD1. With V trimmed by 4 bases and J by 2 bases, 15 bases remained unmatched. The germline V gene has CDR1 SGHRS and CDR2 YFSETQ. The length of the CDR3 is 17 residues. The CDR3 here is CASSLGSADRETYEQYF. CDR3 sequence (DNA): TGCGCCAGCAGCCTGGGGTCCGCAGACAGGGAAACCTACGAGCAGTACTTC.

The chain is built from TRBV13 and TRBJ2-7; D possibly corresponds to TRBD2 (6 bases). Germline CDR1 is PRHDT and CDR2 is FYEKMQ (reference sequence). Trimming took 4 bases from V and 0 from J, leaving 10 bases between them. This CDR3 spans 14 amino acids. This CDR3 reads CASSSGGDSYEQYF. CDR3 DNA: TGTGCCAGCAGCTCCGGCGGGGACTCCTACGAGCAGTACTTC.

The CDR3 here is CARSLCWRDPMKKYPTGSYEQYF. CDR3 sequence (DNA): TGTGCCAGAAGCTTGTGTTGGCGGGACCCCATGAAGAAGTATCCCACCGGCTCCTACGAGCAGTACTTC. The rearrangement uses TRBV5-3 and TRBJ2-7, with TRBD2 as a possible D gene (6 bases). TRBV5-3 is an ORF; its function is uncertain. Deletions cut 1 base from V and 0 bases from J, with 35 bases between. The CDR3 spans 23 residues.

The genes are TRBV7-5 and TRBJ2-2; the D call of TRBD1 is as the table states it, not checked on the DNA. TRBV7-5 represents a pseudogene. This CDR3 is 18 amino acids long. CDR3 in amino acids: CARSFVGVLPSKSRELFF. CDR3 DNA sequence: TGTGCCAGAAGCTTTGTAGGGGTCCTCCCATCGAAGAGTAGGGAGCTGTTTTTT.

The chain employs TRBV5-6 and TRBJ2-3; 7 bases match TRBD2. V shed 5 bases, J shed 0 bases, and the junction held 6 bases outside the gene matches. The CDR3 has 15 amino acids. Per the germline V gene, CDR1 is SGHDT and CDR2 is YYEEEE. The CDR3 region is CASRGGTMSTDTQYF. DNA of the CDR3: TGTGCCAGCAGGGGAGGGACCATGAGCACAGATACGCAGTATTTT.

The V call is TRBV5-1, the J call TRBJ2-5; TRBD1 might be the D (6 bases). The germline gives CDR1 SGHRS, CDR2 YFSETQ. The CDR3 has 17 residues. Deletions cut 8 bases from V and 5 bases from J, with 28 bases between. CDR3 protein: CASTPGATPTPLETQYF. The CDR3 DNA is TGCGCCAGTACTCCAGGGGCTACCCCCACCCCGCTGGAGACCCAGTACTTC.

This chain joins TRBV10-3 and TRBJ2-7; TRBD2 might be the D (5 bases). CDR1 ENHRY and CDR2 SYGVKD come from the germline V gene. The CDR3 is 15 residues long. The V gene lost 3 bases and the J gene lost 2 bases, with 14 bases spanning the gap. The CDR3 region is CAISETGLLPYEQYF. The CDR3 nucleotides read TGTGCCATCAGTGAAACGGGGTTGCTCCCCTACGAGCAGTACTTC.

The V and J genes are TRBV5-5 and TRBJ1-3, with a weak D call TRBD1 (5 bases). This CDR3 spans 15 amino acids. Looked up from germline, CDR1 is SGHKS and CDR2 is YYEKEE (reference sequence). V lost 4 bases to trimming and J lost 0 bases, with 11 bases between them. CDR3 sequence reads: CASSPRGDSGNTIYF. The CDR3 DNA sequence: TGTGCCAGCAGCCCCCGGGGGGACTCTGGAAACACCATATATTTT.

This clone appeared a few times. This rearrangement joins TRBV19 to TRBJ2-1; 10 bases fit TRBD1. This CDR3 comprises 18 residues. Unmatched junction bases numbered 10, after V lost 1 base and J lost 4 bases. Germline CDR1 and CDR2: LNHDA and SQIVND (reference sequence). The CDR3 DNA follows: TGTGCCAGTAGTATAGCCTATTCCGGGACAGGGGAATACAATGAGCAGTTCTTC. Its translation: CASSIAYSGTGEYNEQFF. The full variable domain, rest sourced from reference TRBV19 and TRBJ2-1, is DGGITQSPKYLFRKEGQNVTLSCEQNLNHDAMYWYRQDPGQGLRLIYYSQIVNDFQKGDIAEGYSVSREKKESFPLTVTSAQKNPTAFYLCASSIAYSGTGEYNEQFFGPGTRLTVL.

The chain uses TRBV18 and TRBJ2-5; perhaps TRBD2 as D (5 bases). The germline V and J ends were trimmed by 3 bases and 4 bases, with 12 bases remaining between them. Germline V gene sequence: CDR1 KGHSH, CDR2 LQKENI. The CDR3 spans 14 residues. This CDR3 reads CASSPSGSLETQYF. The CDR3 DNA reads TGTGCCAGCTCACCGTCGGGATCTTTAGAGACCCAGTACTTC.

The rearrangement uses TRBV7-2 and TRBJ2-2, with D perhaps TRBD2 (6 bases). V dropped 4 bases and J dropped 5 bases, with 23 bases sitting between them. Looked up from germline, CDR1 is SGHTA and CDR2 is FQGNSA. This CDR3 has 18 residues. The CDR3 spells CASSSSWVAGGWTGELFF. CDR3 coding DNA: TGTGCCAGCAGCTCGTCGTGGGTAGCCGGGGGATGGACCGGGGAGCTGTTTTTT.

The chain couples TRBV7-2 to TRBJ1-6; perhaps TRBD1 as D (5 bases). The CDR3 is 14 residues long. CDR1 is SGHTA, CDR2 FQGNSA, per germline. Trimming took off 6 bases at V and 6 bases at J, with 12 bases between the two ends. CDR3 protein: CASRASGVNSPLHF. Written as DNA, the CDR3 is TGTGCCAGCAGGGCGTCGGGGGTTAATTCACCCCTCCACTTT.

CDR3 residues: CASSPPQGIRTEAFF. DNA of the CDR3: TGTGCCAGCAGTCCCCCCCAGGGGATCAGGACTGAAGCTTTCTTT. The gene calls are TRBV28 and TRBJ1-1; the D gene is possibly TRBD1 (6 bases). The germline V gene encodes CDR1 MDHEN and CDR2 SYDVKM. The CDR3 is 15 residues long. V lost 5 bases and J lost 5, with 18 bases in between. The variable domain in full, completed from reference TRBV28 and TRBJ1-1, reads DVKVTQSSRYLVKRTGEKVFLECVQDMDHENMFWYRQDPGLGLRLIYFSYDVKMKEKGDIPEGYSVSREKKERFSLILESASTNQTSMYLCASSPPQGIRTEAFFGQGTRLTVV.

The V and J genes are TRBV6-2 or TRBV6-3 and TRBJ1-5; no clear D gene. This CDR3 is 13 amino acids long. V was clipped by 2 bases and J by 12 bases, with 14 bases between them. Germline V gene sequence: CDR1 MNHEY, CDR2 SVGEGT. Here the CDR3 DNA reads TGTGCCAGCAGTTACATCCTACGGGAGGTCCAGCATTTT. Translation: CASSYILREVQHF.

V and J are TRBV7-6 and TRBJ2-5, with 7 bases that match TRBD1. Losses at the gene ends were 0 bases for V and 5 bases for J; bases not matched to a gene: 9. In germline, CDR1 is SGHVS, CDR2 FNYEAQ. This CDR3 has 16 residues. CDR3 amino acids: CASSLADRVGWETQYF. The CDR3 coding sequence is TGTGCCAGCAGCTTAGCTGACAGGGTAGGCTGGGAGACCCAGTACTTC. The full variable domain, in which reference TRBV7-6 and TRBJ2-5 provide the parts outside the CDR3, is GAGVSQSPRYKVTKRGQDVALRCDPISGHVSLYWYRQALGQGPEFLTYFNYEAQQDKSGLPNDRFSAERPEGSISTLTIQRTEQRDSAMYRCASSLADRVGWETQYFGPGTRLLVL.

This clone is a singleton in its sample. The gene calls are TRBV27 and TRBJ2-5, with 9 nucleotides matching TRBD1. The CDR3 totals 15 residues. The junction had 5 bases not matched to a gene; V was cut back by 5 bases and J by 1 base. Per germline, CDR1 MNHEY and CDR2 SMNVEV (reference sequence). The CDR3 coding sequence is TGTGCCAGCAGTCCTAGGGACAGGGCCCAAGAGACCCAGTACTTC. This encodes CASSPRDRAQETQYF.

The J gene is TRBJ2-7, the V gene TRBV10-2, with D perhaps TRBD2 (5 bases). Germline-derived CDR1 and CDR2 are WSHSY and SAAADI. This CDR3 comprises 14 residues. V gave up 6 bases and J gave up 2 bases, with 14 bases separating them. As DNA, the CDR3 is TGCGCCAGCAGGGACCTCGGGATCCCCTACGAGCAGTACTTC. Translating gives CASRDLGIPYEQYF.

CDR3 protein: CASSVRAGDRETQYF. The CDR3 nucleotides are TGTGCCAGCAGCGTCCGGGCGGGAGATAGGGAGACCCAGTACTTC. The chain combines TRBV6-5 with TRBJ2-5; 7 positions match TRBD2. The CDR3 spans 15 residues. J lost 5 bases, V lost 6 bases, and 12 bases had no gene match. Per the germline V gene, CDR1 is MNHEY and CDR2 is SVGAGI.

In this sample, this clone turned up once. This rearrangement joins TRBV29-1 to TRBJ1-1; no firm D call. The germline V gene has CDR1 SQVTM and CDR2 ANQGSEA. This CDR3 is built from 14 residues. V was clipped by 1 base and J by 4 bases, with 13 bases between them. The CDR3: CSVEATARATEAFF. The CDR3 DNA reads TGCAGCGTTGAAGCTACAGCGCGGGCCACTGAAGCTTTCTTT.

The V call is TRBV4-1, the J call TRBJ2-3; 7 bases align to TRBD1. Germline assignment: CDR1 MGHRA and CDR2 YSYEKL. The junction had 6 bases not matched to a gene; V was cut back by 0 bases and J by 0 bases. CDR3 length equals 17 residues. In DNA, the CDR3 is TGCGCCAGCAGCCAAGAGACAGGGCGTAGCAGCACAGATACGCAGTATTTT. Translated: CASSQETGRSSTDTQYF.

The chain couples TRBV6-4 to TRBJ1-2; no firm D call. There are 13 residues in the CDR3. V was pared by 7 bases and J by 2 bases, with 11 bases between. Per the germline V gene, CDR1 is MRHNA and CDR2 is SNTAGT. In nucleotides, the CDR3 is TGTGCCAGCATTTTTAAGGAGAACTATGGCTACACCTTC. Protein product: CASIFKENYGYTF.